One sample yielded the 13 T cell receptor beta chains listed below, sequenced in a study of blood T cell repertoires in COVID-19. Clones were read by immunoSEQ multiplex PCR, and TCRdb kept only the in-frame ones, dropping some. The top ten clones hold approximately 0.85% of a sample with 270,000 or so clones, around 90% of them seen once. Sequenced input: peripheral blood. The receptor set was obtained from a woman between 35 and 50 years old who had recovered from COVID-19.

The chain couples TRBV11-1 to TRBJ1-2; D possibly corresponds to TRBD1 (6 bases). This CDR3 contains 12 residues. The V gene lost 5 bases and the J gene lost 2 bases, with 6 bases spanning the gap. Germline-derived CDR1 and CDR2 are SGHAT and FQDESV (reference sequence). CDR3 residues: CASSGQNYGYTF. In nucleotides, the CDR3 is TGTGCCAGCAGCGGACAGAACTATGGCTACACCTTC.

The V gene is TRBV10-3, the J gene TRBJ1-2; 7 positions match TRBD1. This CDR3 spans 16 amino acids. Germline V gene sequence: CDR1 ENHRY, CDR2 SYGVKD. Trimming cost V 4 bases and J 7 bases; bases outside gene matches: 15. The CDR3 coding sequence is TGTGCCATCAGTGGGGGAAATTACAGGGGCGTTGGTGGCTACACCTTC. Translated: CAISGGNYRGVGGYTF.

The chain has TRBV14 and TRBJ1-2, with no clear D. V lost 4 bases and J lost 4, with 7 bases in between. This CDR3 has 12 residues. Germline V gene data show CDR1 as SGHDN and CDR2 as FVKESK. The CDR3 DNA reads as TGTGCCAGCAGCCCTACAGTCTATGGCTACACCTTC. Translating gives CASSPTVYGYTF.

The CDR3 loop is CASSPGLAGDQQYF. CDR3 nucleotides: TGTGCCAGCAGCCCGGGACTAGCGGGAGACCAGCAGTACTTC. The chain joins TRBV5-4 to TRBJ2-7, with 14 nucleotides matching TRBD2. Germline CDR1 reads SGHNT; CDR2 reads YYREEE (reference sequence). J lost 8 bases, V lost 4 bases, and 5 bases had no gene match. The CDR3 is made up of 14 amino acids.

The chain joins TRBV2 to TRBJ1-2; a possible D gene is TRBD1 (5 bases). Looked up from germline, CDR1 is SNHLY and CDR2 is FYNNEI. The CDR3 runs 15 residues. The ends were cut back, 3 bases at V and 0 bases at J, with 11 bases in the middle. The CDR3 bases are TGTGCCAGCAGTGAGTCGTGGGGGGCTAACTATGGCTACACCTTC. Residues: CASSESWGANYGYTF.

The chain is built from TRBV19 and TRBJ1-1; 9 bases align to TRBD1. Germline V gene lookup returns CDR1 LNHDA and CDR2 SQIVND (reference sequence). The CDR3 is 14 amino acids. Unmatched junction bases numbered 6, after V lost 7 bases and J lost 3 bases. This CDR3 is CASNGDRGDTEAFF. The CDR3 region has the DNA TGTGCCAGTAATGGAGACAGGGGGGACACTGAAGCTTTCTTT.

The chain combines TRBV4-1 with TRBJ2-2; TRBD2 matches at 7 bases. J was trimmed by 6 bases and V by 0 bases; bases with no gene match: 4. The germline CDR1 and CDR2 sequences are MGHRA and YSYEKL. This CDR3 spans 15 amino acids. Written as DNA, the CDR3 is TGCGCCAGCAGCCAAGAGGGCGGGAGTGCCGGGGAGCTGTTTTTT. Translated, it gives CASSQEGGSAGELFF.

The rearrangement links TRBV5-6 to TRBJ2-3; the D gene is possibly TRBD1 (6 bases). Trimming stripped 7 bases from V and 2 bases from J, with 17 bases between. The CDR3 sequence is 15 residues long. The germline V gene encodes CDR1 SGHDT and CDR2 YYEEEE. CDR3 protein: CASGAVDRNTDTQYF. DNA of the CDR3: TGTGCCAGCGGGGCTGTCGACAGGAACACAGATACGCAGTATTTT.

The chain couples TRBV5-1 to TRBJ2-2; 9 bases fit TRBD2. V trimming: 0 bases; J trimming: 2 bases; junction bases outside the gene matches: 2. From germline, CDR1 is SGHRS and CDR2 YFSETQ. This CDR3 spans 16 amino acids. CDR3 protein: CASSLETSGNTGELFF. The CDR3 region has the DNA TGCGCCAGCAGCTTGGAGACTAGCGGCAACACCGGGGAGCTGTTTTTT.

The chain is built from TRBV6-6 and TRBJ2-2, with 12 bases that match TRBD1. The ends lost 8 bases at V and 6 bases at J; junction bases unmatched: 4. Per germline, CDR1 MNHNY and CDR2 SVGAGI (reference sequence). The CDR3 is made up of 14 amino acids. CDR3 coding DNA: TGTGCCAGCGTCGGGACAGGGGGCGCCGGGGAGCTGTTTTTT. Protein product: CASVGTGGAGELFF.

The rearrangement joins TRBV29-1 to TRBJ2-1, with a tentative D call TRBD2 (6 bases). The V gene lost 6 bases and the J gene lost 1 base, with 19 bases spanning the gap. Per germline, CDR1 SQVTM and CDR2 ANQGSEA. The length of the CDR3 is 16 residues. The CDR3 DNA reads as TGCAGCGTCCCCGGAGTGGGCGGGGAATCCTACAATGAGCAGTTCTTC. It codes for CSVPGVGGESYNEQFF.

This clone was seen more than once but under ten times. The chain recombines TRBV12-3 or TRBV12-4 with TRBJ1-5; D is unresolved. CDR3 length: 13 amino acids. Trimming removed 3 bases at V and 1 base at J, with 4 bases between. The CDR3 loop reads CASSLESNQPQHF. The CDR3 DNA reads TGTGCCAGCAGTTTGGAGAGCAATCAGCCCCAGCATTTT.

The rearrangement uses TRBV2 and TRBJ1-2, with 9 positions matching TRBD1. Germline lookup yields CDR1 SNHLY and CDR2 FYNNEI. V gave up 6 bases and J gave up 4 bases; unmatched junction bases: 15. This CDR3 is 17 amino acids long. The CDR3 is CASRPGQGGIIGYGYTF. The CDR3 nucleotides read TGTGCCAGCAGGCCGGGACAGGGTGGTATTATCGGCTATGGCTACACCTTC.